The entry below gives a single T cell receptor (beta chain) sequence along with its context. As yet, its antigen is unknown. Other DNA sequences in this sample translate to the same CDR3. This entry is derived from a study of T cell responses to AZD1222 COVID-19 vaccine. Study results and limitations: Every sample of the repertoires postdated the peak T cell response. White British ancestry dominated among donors, who included more females, and clonal diversity was possibly underestimated. Dominant at 160-218 and 743-854, vaccine-associated CD4 TCRs also spanned spike.

Profiled with immunoSEQ multiplex PCR; TCRdb holds only in-frame clones, not every one. The sample holds about 140,000 clones, just over 85% seen once. In germline, CDR1 is KGHSH, CDR2 LQKENI. CDR3 length: 15 residues. Trimming removed 2 bases at V and 0 bases at J, with 10 bases between. The sequence came from an adult in good health. The starting material was peripheral blood, obtained on day 0 of AZD1222 vaccination. This chain uses TRBV18 with TRBJ1-1; D is perhaps TRBD1 (5 bases). CDR3 sequence reads: CASSPTTVLNTEAFF. The DNA for the CDR3 is TGTGCCAGCTCACCAACGACAGTGTTGAACACTGAAGCTTTCTTT.